The 24 T cell receptor beta chains in this list originate from one sample, sequenced in a study of T cells in Graves' hyperthyroidism and ophthalmopathy. Amplified TCR beta CDR3 regions came from RNA transcripts. The study used the HTBI primer set for a first-round RT-PCR of the TCR CDR3. TCRdb re-derived calls from the multiplex PCR reads in MiXCR, one entry per CDR3 protein. The table has fewer than 550,000 distinct CDR3 sequences, about a sixth seen once. The sequencing sample was made of blood. All receptors derive from a woman aged 18-29 years with Graves' hyperthyroidism.

This clonotype was counted ten times or more. This chain connects TRBV18 to TRBJ1-1, with D possibly TRBD1 on 5 matching bases. The CDR3 totals 13 residues. Deletions cut 5 bases from V and 2 bases from J, with 9 bases between. Germline V gene data show CDR1 as KGHSH and CDR2 as LQKENI. The CDR3 DNA sequence: TGTGCCAGCTCAACTGACAGTAACACTGAAGCTTTCTTT. Residues: CASSTDSNTEAFF.

The J gene is TRBJ1-1, the V gene TRBV7-8, with D unresolved. CDR1 is SGHVS and CDR2 is FQNEAQ in the germline V gene. The CDR3 has 14 amino acids. V was pared by 6 bases and J by 3 bases, with 14 bases between. The CDR3 loop reads CASSIIIGHTEAFF. The CDR3 bases are TGTGCCAGCAGTATAATCATAGGACACACTGAAGCTTTCTTT.

This clonotype has only a few counts. The CDR3 region is CASLGTAEYQPQHF. CDR3 nucleotide sequence: TGTGCCAGCCTAGGGACAGCCGAGTATCAGCCCCAGCATTTT. The chain carries TRBV6-1 and TRBJ1-5; 7 nucleotides agree with TRBD1. The length of the CDR3 is 14 residues. Germline V gene lookup returns CDR1 MNHNS and CDR2 SASEGT. V shed 8 bases and J 5 bases; nucleotides not matched to a gene: 9.

This clonotype was recorded at least ten times. The V and J genes are TRBV28 and TRBJ2-2; D not certain. In germline, CDR1 is MDHEN, CDR2 SYDVKM. Trimming shortened V by 6 bases and J by 5 bases, and 19 bases separated the two germline ends. CDR3 length: 16 residues. In DNA, the CDR3 is TGTGCCAGCAGCCCCCTTAGGAGCCCATTGACCGGGGAGCTGTTTTTT. Translation gives CASSPLRSPLTGELFF.

The sample holds many counts of this clonotype. V and J are TRBV12-3 or TRBV12-4 and TRBJ1-5; 7 positions match TRBD1. The junction had 12 bases not matched to a gene; V was cut back by 6 bases and J by 1 base. The CDR3 contains 17 residues. The CDR3 is CASSLDLGGLSNQPQHF. CDR3 coding DNA: TGTGCCAGCAGCCTAGACTTAGGGGGCCTCAGCAATCAGCCCCAGCATTTT.

This clonotype was counted between two and nine times. The J gene is TRBJ1-1, the V gene TRBV5-8; the match to TRBD1 covers 7 bases. CDR1 SGHTS and CDR2 YDEGEE come from the germline V gene. This CDR3 spans 15 amino acids. V trimming: 4 bases; J trimming: 0 bases; junction bases outside the gene matches: 6. In nucleotides, the CDR3 is TGTGCCAGCAGCCAATATACAGGGGTGAACACTGAAGCTTTCTTT. The encoded protein is CASSQYTGVNTEAFF.

The CDR3 DNA is TGTGCCATCAGTGAGTCGCAGGGGATGTATGGCTACACCTTC. This gives the protein CAISESQGMYGYTF. The chain uses TRBV10-3 and TRBJ1-2; D is possibly TRBD1 (6 bases). The germline V gene encodes CDR1 ENHRY and CDR2 SYGVKD. The CDR3 covers 14 residues. Deletions cut 0 bases from V and 5 bases from J, with 10 bases between.

This clonotype appeared many times. This rearrangement joins TRBV6-2 or TRBV6-3 to TRBJ2-2; D ambiguous. V lost 2 bases, J lost 2 bases, and 3 bases lay in between. CDR1 and CDR2 (germline): MNHEY, SVGEGT. CDR3 size: 13 residues. The CDR3 DNA sequence: TGTGCCAGCAGTTACCCAAACACCGGGGAGCTGTTTTTT. As protein: CASSYPNTGELFF.

This clonotype was detected only a few times. The CDR3 bases are TGTGCCAGCAGCCGACAGGAGAACGGGGAGCTGTTTTTT. Protein: CASSRQENGELFF. The chain joins TRBV11-3 to TRBJ2-2, with a possible D match to TRBD1 (6 bases). This CDR3 comprises 13 residues. The germline V and J ends were trimmed by 5 bases and 7 bases, with 11 bases remaining between them. CDR1 and CDR2 from the germline V gene are SGHNT and YENEEA.

The V gene is TRBV28, the J gene TRBJ1-4; D is uncertain. The ends were cut back, 3 bases at V and 0 bases at J, with 5 bases in the middle. The CDR3 is 14 amino acids. Germline V gene sequence: CDR1 MDHEN, CDR2 SYDVKM. The CDR3 region is CASSFAATNEKLFF. The CDR3 coding sequence is TGTGCCAGCAGTTTTGCCGCAACTAATGAAAAACTGTTTTTT.

This chain uses TRBV19 with TRBJ1-5; TRBD1 agrees at 9 bases. J was trimmed by 12 bases and V by 4 bases; bases with no gene match: 16. This CDR3 is built from 16 residues. CDR1 is LNHDA, CDR2 SQIVND, per germline (reference sequence). The CDR3 DNA reads as TGTGCCAGTAGTACCGGACAGGGGCTTGGTAAAAGGCTCCAGCATTTT. The encoded protein is CASSTGQGLGKRLQHF. Filled out from reference TRBV19 and TRBJ1-5, the complete variable domain reads DGGITQSPKYLFRKEGQNVTLSCEQNLNHDAMYWYRQDPGQGLRLIYYSQIVNDFQKGDIAEGYSVSREKKESFPLTVTSAQKNPTAFYLCASSTGQGLGKRLQHFGDGTRLSIL.

The sample holds many counts of this clonotype. The chain recombines TRBV5-1 with TRBJ1-6, with 9 positions matching TRBD1. With 0 bases clipped from V and 7 bases from J, the junction kept 2 bases outside the gene matches. The CDR3 length is 15 residues. Germline V gives CDR1 SGHRS, CDR2 YFSETQ. The CDR3 DNA follows: TGCGCCAGCAGCTTGGAGGGACAGGGAAATTCACCCCTCCACTTT. Its protein is CASSLEGQGNSPLHF.

This clonotype has ten or more counts. The V and J genes are TRBV12-3 or TRBV12-4 and TRBJ2-3; D may be TRBD2 (6 bases). V was cut by 3 bases and J by 6 bases, with 16 bases left in between. The CDR3 sequence is 15 residues long. This chain's CDR3 is CASSFPRDLGDTQYF. For the CDR3, the DNA is TGTGCCAGCAGTTTTCCGCGGGACCTAGGGGATACGCAGTATTTT.

The CDR3 loop is CASSWTGQNNEKLFF. The CDR3 DNA follows: TGTGCCAGCAGCTGGACGGGACAGAATAATGAAAAACTGTTTTTT. The chain couples TRBV11-2 to TRBJ1-4; 7 bases map to TRBD1. The V segment lost 4 bases and the J segment 4 bases; nucleotides outside the gene matches: 6. In germline, CDR1 is SGHAT, CDR2 FQNNGV. This CDR3 has 15 amino acids.

There are a few counts of this clonotype. The chain joins TRBV7-2 to TRBJ2-5, with 14 bases identical to TRBD2. CDR1 SGHTA and CDR2 FQGNSA come from the germline V gene. With 3 bases clipped from V and 2 bases from J, the junction kept 8 bases outside the gene matches. There are 18 residues in the CDR3. CDR3 amino acids: CASSFRLAGGPGQETQYF. CDR3 DNA sequence: TGTGCCAGCAGCTTCAGACTAGCGGGGGGGCCCGGTCAAGAGACCCAGTACTTC. The entire variable domain, with the rest obtained from reference TRBV7-2 and TRBJ2-5, is as follows: GAGVSQSPSNKVTEKGKDVELRCDPISGHTALYWYRQSLGQGLEFLIYFQGNSAPDKSGLPSDRFSAERTGGSVSTLTIQRTQQEDSAVYLCASSFRLAGGPGQETQYFGPGTRLLVL.

The V call is TRBV2, the J call TRBJ2-7; 8 bases align to TRBD1. J lost 4 bases, V lost 7 bases, and 9 bases had no gene match. The CDR3 runs to 14 residues. CDR1 and CDR2 (germline): SNHLY, FYNNEI. The CDR3 loop reads CASTQQGAQYEQYF. The CDR3 bases are TGTGCCAGCACCCAGCAGGGGGCGCAGTACGAGCAGTACTTC.

This clonotype was observed many times. This chain uses TRBV5-1 with TRBJ2-1; TRBD2 aligns across 14 bases. J gave up 6 bases and V 2 bases, and 1 base lay outside the gene matches. CDR3 size: 15 residues. The germline V gene encodes CDR1 SGHRS and CDR2 YFSETQ. The CDR3 loop reads CASSFGTSGSNEQFF. CDR3 DNA: TGCGCCAGCAGCTTCGGGACTAGCGGGAGCAATGAGCAGTTCTTC. The whole variable domain, filled in from reference TRBV5-1 and TRBJ2-1, reads KAGVTQTPRYLIKTRGQQVTLSCSPISGHRSVSWYQQTPGQGLQFLFEYFSETQRNKGNFPGRFSGRQFSNSRSEMNVSTLELGDSALYLCASSFGTSGSNEQFFGPGTRLTVL.

The table lists this clonotype with many counts. The genes are TRBV7-2 and TRBJ2-7; 8 bases fit TRBD2. Per the germline V gene, CDR1 is SGHTA and CDR2 is FQGNSA. With V trimmed by 6 bases and J by 2 bases, 9 bases remained unmatched. The CDR3 totals 15 residues. CDR3 protein: CASSPTSSGPYEQYF. CDR3 sequence (DNA): TGTGCCAGCAGTCCCACTTCTAGCGGGCCCTACGAGCAGTACTTC. The full variable domain, with the rest looked up from reference TRBV7-2 and TRBJ2-7, is GAGVSQSPSNKVTEKGKDVELRCDPISGHTALYWYRQSLGQGLEFLIYFQGNSAPDKSGLPSDRFSAERTGGSVSTLTIQRTQQEDSAVYLCASSPTSSGPYEQYFGPGTRLTVT.

This clonotype was recorded many times. V is TRBV7-2 and J is TRBJ2-3; the match to TRBD2 covers 7 bases. The CDR3 covers 13 residues. Unmatched junction bases numbered 1, after V lost 5 bases and J lost 2 bases. Per germline, CDR1 SGHTA and CDR2 FQGNSA. This CDR3 reads CASSRDYTDTQYF. CDR3 nucleotides: TGTGCCAGCAGCAGGGACTACACAGATACGCAGTATTTT.

The rearrangement uses TRBV3-1 and TRBJ2-2, with 7 bases matching TRBD2. CDR3 length: 15 amino acids. From germline, CDR1 is LGHDT and CDR2 YNNKEL (reference sequence). V lost 8 bases and J lost 1; bases outside the gene matches: 7. CDR3 region: CASGGGNWNTGELFF. CDR3 DNA sequence: TGTGCCAGCGGGGGGGGGAATTGGAACACCGGGGAGCTGTTTTTT. Looking up the rest from reference TRBV3-1 and TRBJ2-2 gives the full variable domain: DTAVSQTPKYLVTQMGNDKSIKCEQNLGHDTMYWYKQDSKKFLKIMFSYNNKELIINETVPNRFSPKSPDKAHLNLHINSLELGDSAVYFCASGGGNWNTGELFFGEGSRLTVL.

The sample holds many counts of this clonotype. The chain uses TRBV7-6 and TRBJ2-1, with 8 nucleotides matching TRBD1. The CDR3 consists of 16 residues. Germline trimming cut 5 bases from V and 0 bases from J; bases unmatched to any gene: 6. Per germline, CDR1 SGHVS and CDR2 FNYEAQ. The CDR3 region has the DNA TGTGCCAGCAGCGCGTCAGGGGGCGGCTCCTACAATGAGCAGTTCTTC. Amino acid sequence: CASSASGGGSYNEQFF.

This clonotype was seen at least ten times. The V call is TRBV5-1, the J call TRBJ1-2; 8 bases line up with TRBD1. The CDR3 contains 18 residues. Trimming took 2 bases from V and 4 from J; bases not matched to a gene: 16. Germline V gives CDR1 SGHRS, CDR2 YFSETQ. The CDR3 DNA sequence: TGCGCCAGCAGCTTCCGTCCCGGGACAGGTCCTAGCGTCTATGGCTACACCTTC. As protein: CASSFRPGTGPSVYGYTF.

In this sample, this clonotype turned up many times. The J gene is TRBJ2-1, the V gene TRBV25-1; D remains ambiguous. In germline, CDR1 is MGHDK, CDR2 SYGVNS. CDR3 length: 13 amino acids. V shed 6 bases and J shed 2 bases, with 8 bases lying between them. The CDR3: CASSRTTYNEQFF. In DNA, the CDR3 is TGTGCCAGCAGCAGGACGACCTACAATGAGCAGTTCTTC.

This clonotype was seen at least ten times. The chain has TRBV7-8 and TRBJ1-1; weak D call: TRBD1 (5 bases). The length of the CDR3 is 12 residues. Germline CDR1 reads SGHVS; CDR2 reads FQNEAQ. Trimming took off 4 bases at V and 8 bases at J, with 11 bases between the two ends. CDR3 sequence: CASSSGRMEAFF. Written as DNA, the CDR3 is TGTGCCAGCAGCTCGGGACGGATGGAAGCTTTCTTT. The entire variable domain, with the rest obtained from reference TRBV7-8 and TRBJ1-1, is as follows: GAGVSQSPRYKVAKRGQDVALRCDPISGHVSLFWYQQALGQGPEFLTYFQNEAQLDKSGLPSDRFFAERPEGSVSTLKIQRTQQEDSAVYLCASSSGRMEAFFGQGTRLTVV.